This entry lists 22 T cell receptor beta chains sequenced from one sample in a study of blood T cell repertoires in COVID-19. Profiled with immunoSEQ multiplex PCR; TCRdb holds only in-frame clones, not every one. The data contain more than 150,000 clones, more than 80% of them singletons. The sequenced sample was peripheral blood. These receptors came from a woman older than 75 with COVID-19, enrolled during active disease.

Only one count was recorded for this clone. The chain combines TRBV30 with TRBJ1-6; no definite D call. Germline CDR1 reads GTSNPN; CDR2 reads SVGIG (reference sequence). The CDR3 is made up of 13 amino acids. V lost 3 bases and J 5 bases, leaving 8 bases between the germline ends. The CDR3 coding sequence is TGTGCCTGGAGCGGGTCCGATAATTCACCCCTCCACTTT. Amino acids: CAWSGSDNSPLHF.

The chain joins TRBV6-2 or TRBV6-3 to TRBJ2-5; D might be TRBD2 (6 bases). This CDR3 comprises 16 residues. CDR1 MNHEY and CDR2 SVGEGT come from the germline V gene. V was trimmed by 2 bases and J by 1 base, leaving 14 bases between them. CDR3 residues: CASSYPGRGFQETQYF. CDR3 sequence (DNA): TGTGCCAGCAGTTACCCCGGGAGAGGGTTCCAAGAGACCCAGTACTTC.

This clone was picked up one time. CDR3: CASSLDREVYEQYF. Here the CDR3 DNA reads TGTGCCAGCAGTCTGGACAGGGAAGTCTACGAGCAGTACTTC. This chain joins TRBV2 and TRBJ2-7; the match to TRBD1 covers 8 bases. The CDR3 length is 14 residues. The junction had 6 bases not matched to a gene; V was cut back by 5 bases and J by 3 bases. Looked up from germline, CDR1 is SNHLY and CDR2 is FYNNEI.

V usage is TRBV7-9 and J usage is TRBJ1-3, with 9 bases identical to TRBD1. The CDR3 is made up of 16 amino acids. Trimming cost V 4 bases and J 4 bases; bases outside gene matches: 8. From germline, CDR1 is SEHNR and CDR2 FQNEAQ (reference sequence). CDR3 bases: TGTGCCAGCAGCTCCCGGACAGGGGTAACGGGAAACACCATATATTTT. Translated, it gives CASSSRTGVTGNTIYF.

The V and J genes are TRBV19 and TRBJ1-2; D possibly corresponds to TRBD1 (5 bases). The CDR3 runs 13 residues. Trimming removed 5 bases from V and 4 bases from J, with 11 bases in between. CDR1 LNHDA and CDR2 SQIVND come from the germline V gene (reference sequence). The CDR3 DNA is TGTGCCAGTAGTCCCTTCGGGGGCTATGGCTACACCTTC. This gives the protein CASSPFGGYGYTF.

In its sample, this clone was seen a few times. The J gene is TRBJ2-2, the V gene TRBV19, with TRBD1 identical over 11 bases. This CDR3 spans 14 amino acids. Germline CDR1 reads LNHDA; CDR2 reads SQIVND (reference sequence). Trimming cost V 6 bases and J 7 bases; bases outside gene matches: 4. The CDR3 reads CASRDRGQNGELFF. CDR3 nucleotides: TGTGCCAGTAGGGACAGGGGGCAGAACGGGGAGCTGTTTTTT. The full variable domain, rest sourced from reference TRBV19 and TRBJ2-2, is DGGITQSPKYLFRKEGQNVTLSCEQNLNHDAMYWYRQDPGQGLRLIYYSQIVNDFQKGDIAEGYSVSREKKESFPLTVTSAQKNPTAFYLCASRDRGQNGELFFGEGSRLTVL.

The J gene is TRBJ2-1, the V gene TRBV27; tentatively, D is TRBD2 (5 bases). V dropped 0 bases and J dropped 0 bases, with 12 bases sitting between them. This CDR3 spans 17 amino acids. From germline, CDR1 is MNHEY and CDR2 SMNVEV (reference sequence). In DNA, the CDR3 is TGTGCCAGCAGTTTATCAAGCGGCGACTTCTCCTACAATGAGCAGTTCTTC. As protein: CASSLSSGDFSYNEQFF.

This chain uses TRBV19 with TRBJ1-2; D perhaps matches TRBD1 (5 bases). The CDR3 consists of 12 residues. V was clipped by 3 bases and J by 7 bases, with 9 bases between them. CDR1 LNHDA and CDR2 SQIVND come from the germline V gene (reference sequence). CDR3 region: CASSIGGTGYTF. For the CDR3, the DNA is TGTGCCAGTAGTATTGGGGGGACTGGCTACACCTTC.

V and J are TRBV12-3 or TRBV12-4 and TRBJ2-7, with D unclear. V lost 3 bases, J lost 5 bases, and 5 bases lay in between. This CDR3 has 11 amino acids. DNA of the CDR3: TGTGCCAGCAGTTTTATCCACGAGCAGTACTTC. Protein sequence: CASSFIHEQYF.

The genes are TRBV2 and TRBJ2-7; D gene uncertain. Germline loops: CDR1 SNHLY, CDR2 FYNNEI. The CDR3 consists of 12 residues. V was trimmed by 8 bases and J by 1 base, leaving 9 bases between them. This CDR3 reads CASSPVSYEQYF. The CDR3 DNA reads TGTGCCAGCTCTCCAGTTTCCTACGAGCAGTACTTC.

This chain joins TRBV15 and TRBJ2-3; D may be TRBD1 (6 bases). CDR1 and CDR2 (germline): LNHNV, YYDKDF (reference sequence). Trimming removed 5 bases at V and 2 bases at J, with 11 bases between. CDR3 length equals 14 residues. The CDR3 here is CATSAGDITDTQYF. In DNA, the CDR3 is TGTGCCACCAGCGCCGGGGACATCACAGATACGCAGTATTTT.

This chain joins TRBV5-1 and TRBJ2-7; D possibly corresponds to TRBD1 (6 bases). The CDR3 contains 15 residues. V dropped 4 bases and J dropped 3 bases, with 17 bases sitting between them. Germline V lookup: CDR1 SGHRS, CDR2 YFSETQ. CDR3: CASSVLGQGNYEQYF. Here the CDR3 DNA reads TGCGCCAGCAGCGTGCTCGGCCAGGGGAACTACGAGCAGTACTTC.

The V and J genes are TRBV11-3 and TRBJ2-3; tentative D call: TRBD2 (7 bases). The ends were cut back, 0 bases at V and 4 bases at J, with 17 bases in the middle. The CDR3 totals 17 residues. Germline-derived CDR1 and CDR2 are SGHNT and YENEEA. The CDR3 spells CASSLDRRGGRPDTQYF. The CDR3 DNA sequence: TGTGCCAGCAGCTTAGATCGGAGGGGGGGGAGACCAGATACGCAGTATTTT.

This chain connects TRBV7-2 to TRBJ2-1; D possibly corresponds to TRBD2 (6 bases). Between the trimmed V and J ends, which lost 0 bases and 6 bases, there was a span of 18 bases. This CDR3 has 17 residues. Germline values: CDR1 SGHTA, CDR2 FQGNSA. The CDR3 region has the DNA TGTGCCAGCAGCTTAGCGCTTCCACCCCGGGGGAGCAATGAGCAGTTCTTC. This sequence encodes CASSLALPPRGSNEQFF.

The rearrangement links TRBV4-1 to TRBJ1-1, with D maybe TRBD1 (5 bases). The CDR3 is made up of 14 amino acids. V was shortened by 4 bases and J by 5 bases, with 14 bases between the two germline ends. The germline V gene has CDR1 MGHRA and CDR2 YSYEKL. The CDR3 DNA is TGCGCCAGCAGCCTACAAGGGGAGGGGACTGAAGCTTTCTTT. Its protein product is CASSLQGEGTEAFF.

The rearrangement uses TRBV6-1 and TRBJ2-1, with 7 bases aligning to TRBD2. CDR1 and CDR2 from the germline V gene are MNHNS and SASEGT. J lost 1 base, V lost 4 bases, and 7 bases had no gene match. This CDR3 region has 16 residues. Here the CDR3 reads CASSGQLAFSYNEQFF. CDR3 sequence (DNA): TGTGCCAGCAGTGGACAACTAGCGTTTTCCTACAATGAGCAGTTCTTC.

CDR3 nucleotides: TGTGCCAGCTCACGATCGACAGGCCCCTATGGCTACACCTTC. Its protein product is CASSRSTGPYGYTF. The rearrangement joins TRBV28 to TRBJ1-2, with D tentatively TRBD1 (6 bases). V lost 8 bases and J 4 bases, leaving 17 bases between the germline ends. Germline V gene data show CDR1 as MDHEN and CDR2 as SYDVKM. The CDR3 loop spans 14 amino acids.

The chain carries TRBV19 and TRBJ1-3, with 7 nucleotides matching TRBD1. The CDR3 spans 17 residues. V lost 7 bases to trimming and J lost 2 bases; unmatched junction nucleotides: 14. The germline CDR1 and CDR2 sequences are LNHDA and SQIVND (reference sequence). The CDR3 DNA reads as TGTGCCAGTAAAGGGGGCAACTGGGGTCCTACTGGAAACACCATATATTTT. Translating it yields CASKGGNWGPTGNTIYF. The entire variable domain, with the rest obtained from reference TRBV19 and TRBJ1-3, is as follows: DGGITQSPKYLFRKEGQNVTLSCEQNLNHDAMYWYRQDPGQGLRLIYYSQIVNDFQKGDIAEGYSVSREKKESFPLTVTSAQKNPTAFYLCASKGGNWGPTGNTIYFGEGSWLTVV.

V and J are TRBV5-1 and TRBJ1-1; TRBD1 aligns across 8 bases. Germline CDR1 is SGHRS and CDR2 is YFSETQ. CDR3 length: 15 amino acids. V gave up 1 base and J gave up 3 bases; unmatched junction bases: 5. In DNA form, the CDR3 reads TGCGCCAGCAGCTTGAAGGGACAGGAGGACACTGAAGCTTTCTTT. Its protein product is CASSLKGQEDTEAFF.

The rearrangement joins TRBV6-6 to TRBJ1-6; D gene unclear. This CDR3 is 14 amino acids long. Germline lookup yields CDR1 MNHNY and CDR2 SVGAGI (reference sequence). Trimming took off 5 bases at V and 5 bases at J, with 10 bases between the two ends. The CDR3 DNA sequence: TGTGCCAGCAGTCAGCAGGTTCATAATTCACCCCTCCACTTT. Its translation is CASSQQVHNSPLHF.

The chain has TRBV11-2 and TRBJ2-7; perhaps TRBD1 as D (5 bases). Trimming removed 4 bases at V and 6 bases at J, with 13 bases between. Germline lookup yields CDR1 SGHAT and CDR2 FQNNGV. The CDR3 has 13 residues. The CDR3 region is CASSSRQWLEQYF. As DNA, the CDR3 is TGTGCCAGCAGCTCCCGACAGTGGCTCGAGCAGTACTTC.

The V and J genes are TRBV19 and TRBJ2-3, with 9 positions matching TRBD2. The length of the CDR3 is 15 residues. V shed 3 bases, J shed 6 bases, and the junction held 7 bases outside the gene matches. Germline V gene lookup returns CDR1 LNHDA and CDR2 SQIVND (reference sequence). The CDR3 nucleotides are TGTGCCAGTAGTATCTTAGCGGGAGTGACGGATACGCAGTATTTT. As protein: CASSILAGVTDTQYF. The variable domain in full, completed from reference TRBV19 and TRBJ2-3, reads DGGITQSPKYLFRKEGQNVTLSCEQNLNHDAMYWYRQDPGQGLRLIYYSQIVNDFQKGDIAEGYSVSREKKESFPLTVTSAQKNPTAFYLCASSILAGVTDTQYFGPGTRLTVL.